This T cell receptor (beta chain) was found in a study of shared clonotypes between healthy human individuals. Background on the study: Every donor yielded three CD4 naive, three CD4 memory, two CD8 naive and one CD8 memory plate.

The CDR3 sequence is 16 residues long. Germline V gene sequence: CDR1 SEHNR, CDR2 FQNEAQ (reference sequence). With V trimmed by 5 bases and J by 3 bases, 6 bases remained unmatched. Here immunoSEQ multiplex PCR was the method, and the copy in TCRdb shows in-frame clones only, minus some. The table shows some 2 million clones, with roughly 94% occurring only once. The naive CD8 population came from CD45RO-negative cells selected for CCR7, without terminally differentiated effector memory CD45RA+ cells. The chain employs TRBV7-9 and TRBJ2-5, with 13 bases fitting TRBD2. The sequence was collected from a young man in good health. Sequenced: naive CD8+ T cells sorted from blood. CDR3 nucleotides: TGTGCCAGCAGCCCCCCTACTAGCGGGAGGGAAGAGACCCAGTACTTC. This codes for CASSPPTSGREETQYF.